This T cell receptor (beta chain) was documented in a study of T cell clonality in common variable immunodeficiency. Findings and limits, study-wide: Shared TCRbeta clones were fewer between CVID subjects than controls. Fewer deletions and N-nucleotide insertions were reportedly seen in common variable immunodeficiency TCR beta sequences. TCRbeta clonality was increased in CVID versus healthy controls.

Profiled with immunoSEQ multiplex PCR; TCRdb holds only in-frame clones, not every one. This repertoire holds approximately 50,000 clones, and none appear only once. The CDR3 consists of 16 residues. The germline V gene encodes CDR1 SGHTA and CDR2 FQGTGA. With 1 base clipped from V and 4 bases from J, the junction kept 2 bases outside the gene matches. The sample holds many counts of this clone. Its antigen is not identified. The read finishes 3 residues shy of the CDR3 end, and the germline J gene is used to complete it. This TCR was sampled from a person between 18 and 75 years old in good health. The rearrangement uses TRBV7-3 and TRBJ2-3; 13 bases are a match to TRBD2. Material: peripheral blood mononuclear cells. CDR3 bases read: TGTGCCAGCAGCTTAAGGACTAGCGGGAGTGCAGATACG. This translates into CASSLRTSGSADT. The whole CDR3 protein is CASSLRTSGSADTQYF.